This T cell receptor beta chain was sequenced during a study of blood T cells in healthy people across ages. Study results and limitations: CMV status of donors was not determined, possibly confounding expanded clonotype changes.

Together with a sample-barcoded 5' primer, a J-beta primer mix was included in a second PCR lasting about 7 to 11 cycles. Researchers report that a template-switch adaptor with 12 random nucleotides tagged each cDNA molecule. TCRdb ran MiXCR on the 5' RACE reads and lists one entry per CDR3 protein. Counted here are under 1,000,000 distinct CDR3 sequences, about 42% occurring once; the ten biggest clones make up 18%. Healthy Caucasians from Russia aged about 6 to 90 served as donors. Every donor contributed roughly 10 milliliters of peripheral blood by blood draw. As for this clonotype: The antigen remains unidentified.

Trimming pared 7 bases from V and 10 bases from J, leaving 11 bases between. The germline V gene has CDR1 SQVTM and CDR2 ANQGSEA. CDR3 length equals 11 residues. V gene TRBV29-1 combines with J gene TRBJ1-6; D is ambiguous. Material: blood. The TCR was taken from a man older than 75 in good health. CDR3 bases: TGCAGCGCCCTGTTGGGCTCACCCCTCCACTTT. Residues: CSALLGSPLHF.